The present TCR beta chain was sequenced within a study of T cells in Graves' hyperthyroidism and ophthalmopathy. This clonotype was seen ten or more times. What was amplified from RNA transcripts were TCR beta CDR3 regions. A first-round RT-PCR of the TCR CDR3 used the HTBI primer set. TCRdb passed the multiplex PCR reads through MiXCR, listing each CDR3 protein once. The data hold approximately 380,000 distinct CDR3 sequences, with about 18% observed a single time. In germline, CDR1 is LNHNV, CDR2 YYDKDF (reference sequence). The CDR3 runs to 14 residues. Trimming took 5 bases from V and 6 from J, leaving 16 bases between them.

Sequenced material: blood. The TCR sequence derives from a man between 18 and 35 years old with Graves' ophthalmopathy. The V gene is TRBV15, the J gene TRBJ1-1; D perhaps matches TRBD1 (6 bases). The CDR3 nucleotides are TGTGCCACCAGCCTACGGACAGCCGGGGCTGAAGCTTTCTTT. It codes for CATSLRTAGAEAFF.